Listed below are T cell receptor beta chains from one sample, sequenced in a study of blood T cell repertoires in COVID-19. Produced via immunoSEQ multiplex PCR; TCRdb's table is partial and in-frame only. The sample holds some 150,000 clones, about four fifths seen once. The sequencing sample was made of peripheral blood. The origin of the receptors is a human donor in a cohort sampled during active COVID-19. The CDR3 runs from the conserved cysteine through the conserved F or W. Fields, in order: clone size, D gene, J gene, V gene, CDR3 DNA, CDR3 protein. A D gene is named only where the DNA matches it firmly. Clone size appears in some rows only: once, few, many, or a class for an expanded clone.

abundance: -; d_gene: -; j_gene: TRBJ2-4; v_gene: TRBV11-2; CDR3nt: TGTGCCAGCAGCCGCCAGGGCGCCAAAAACATTCAGTACTTC; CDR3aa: CASSRQGAKNIQYF
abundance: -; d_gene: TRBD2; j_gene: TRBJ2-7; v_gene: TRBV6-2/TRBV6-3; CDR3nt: TGTGCCAGCAGTTATGTTATAAGGACTAGCGGGAGGGACGAGCAGTACTTC; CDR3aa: CASSYVIRTSGRDEQYF
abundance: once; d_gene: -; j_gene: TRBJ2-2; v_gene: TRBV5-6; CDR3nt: TGTGCCAGCAGCTTGGGGCAGGGGTCCGGGGAGCTGTTTTTT; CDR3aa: CASSLGQGSGELFF
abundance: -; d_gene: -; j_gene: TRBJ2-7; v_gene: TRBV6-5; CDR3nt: TGTGCCAGCAGCTCCCCCGGCTCCTACGAGCAGTACTTC; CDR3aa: CASSSPGSYEQYF
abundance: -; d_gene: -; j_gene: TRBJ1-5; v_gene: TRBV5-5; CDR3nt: TGTGCCAGCAGCTTCGGGGGGGATCAGCCCCAGCATTTT; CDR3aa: CASSFGGDQPQHF
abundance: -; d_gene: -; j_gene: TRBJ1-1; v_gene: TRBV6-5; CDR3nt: TGTGCCAGCAGTACAGGGAACACTGAAGCTTTCTTT; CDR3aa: CASSTGNTEAFF
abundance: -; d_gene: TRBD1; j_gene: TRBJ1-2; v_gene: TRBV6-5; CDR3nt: TGTGCCAGCAGACGGGACAGGGAGGACTATGGCTACACCTTC; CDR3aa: CASRRDREDYGYTF
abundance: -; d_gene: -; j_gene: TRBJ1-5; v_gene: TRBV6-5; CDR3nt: TGTGCCACCGGACAGTCCAATCAGCCCCAGCATTTT; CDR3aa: CATGQSNQPQHF
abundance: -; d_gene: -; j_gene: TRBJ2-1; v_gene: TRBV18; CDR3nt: TGTGCCAGCTCCCCATTTGTCTCGGGTGTAAGTGATGAGCAGTTCTTC; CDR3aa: CASSPFVSGVSDEQFF
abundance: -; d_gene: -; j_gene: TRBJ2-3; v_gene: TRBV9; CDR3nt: TGTGCCAGCAGCCCCCGTCTCAGCACAGATACGCAGTATTTT; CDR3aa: CASSPRLSTDTQYF
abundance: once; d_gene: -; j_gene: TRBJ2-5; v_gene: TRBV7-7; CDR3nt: TGTGCTAGCAGCTTGGGCGGGATCAGGGACCAAGAGACCCAGTACTTC; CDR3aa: CASSLGGIRDQETQYF
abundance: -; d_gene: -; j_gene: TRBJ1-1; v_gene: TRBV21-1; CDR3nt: TGTGCCCGCCGGACAGGAGGGAACACTGAAGCTTTCTTT; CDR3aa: CARRTGGNTEAFF
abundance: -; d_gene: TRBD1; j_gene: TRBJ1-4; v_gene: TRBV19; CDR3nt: TGTGCCAGTAGCGTCGGGACAGGGGGAGAAAAACTGTTTTTT; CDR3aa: CASSVGTGGEKLFF
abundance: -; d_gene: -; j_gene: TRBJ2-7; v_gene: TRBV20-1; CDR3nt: TGCAGTGCTAGTTCTAGCGCTTACCCGGAGCAGTACTTC; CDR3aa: CSASSSAYPEQYF
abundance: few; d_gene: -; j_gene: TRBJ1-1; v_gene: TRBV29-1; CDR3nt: TGCAGCGTTGCTAGGAGTACCGAAGCTTTCTTT; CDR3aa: CSVARSTEAFF
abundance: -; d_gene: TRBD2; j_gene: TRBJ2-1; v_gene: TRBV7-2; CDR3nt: TGTGCCAGCAGCTCTCCGCCGGGAGGAGCGTACAATGAGCAGTTCTTC; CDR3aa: CASSSPPGGAYNEQFF
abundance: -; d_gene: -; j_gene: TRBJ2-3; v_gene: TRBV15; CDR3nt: TGTGCCACCAGCAGAGATATTGCGAGAGATACGCAGTATTTT; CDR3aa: CATSRDIARDTQYF
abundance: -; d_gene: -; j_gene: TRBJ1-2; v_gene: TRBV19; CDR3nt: TGTGCCAGTAGTCTACTGGAAGGCGGCGCTCACTATGGCTACACCTTC; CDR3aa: CASSLLEGGAHYGYTF
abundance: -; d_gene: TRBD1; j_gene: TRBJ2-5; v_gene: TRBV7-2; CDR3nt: TGTGCCAGCAGCTTAACAGGGGGCCGAGAGACCCAGTACTTC; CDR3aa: CASSLTGGRETQYF
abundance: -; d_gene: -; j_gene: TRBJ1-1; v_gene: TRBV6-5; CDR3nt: TGTGCCAGCAGAAAACGTGGGGCCTTGAACACTGAAGCTTTCTTT; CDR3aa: CASRKRGALNTEAFF
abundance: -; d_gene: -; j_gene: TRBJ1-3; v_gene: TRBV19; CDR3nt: TGTGCCAGTAGTTCCCCCGGGTCCGGGGCTGGAAACACCATATATTTT; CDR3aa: CASSSPGSGAGNTIYF
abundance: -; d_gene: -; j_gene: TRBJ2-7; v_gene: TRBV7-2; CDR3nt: TGTGCCAGCAGCTTCCAGGACATGGACTCCTACGAGCAGTACTTC; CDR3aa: CASSFQDMDSYEQYF
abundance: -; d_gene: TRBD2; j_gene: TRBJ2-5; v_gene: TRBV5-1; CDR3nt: TGCGCCAGCAGCTTGGTTGCGGGAGTGGAGACCCAGTACTTC; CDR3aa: CASSLVAGVETQYF
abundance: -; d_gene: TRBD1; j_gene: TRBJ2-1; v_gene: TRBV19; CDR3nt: TGTGCCAGTAGTATTGCACAGGGGTACCACAATGAGCAGTTCTTC; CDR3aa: CASSIAQGYHNEQFF
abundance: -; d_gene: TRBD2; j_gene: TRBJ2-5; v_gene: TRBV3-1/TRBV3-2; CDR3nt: TGTGCCAGCAGCCAAGGACTAGCGGGAGGAGGAGAGACCCAGTACTTC; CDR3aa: CASSQGLAGGGETQYF
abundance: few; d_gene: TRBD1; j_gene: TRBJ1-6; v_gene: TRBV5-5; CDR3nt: TGTGCCAGCAGCTTGGGAGACAGGGGCGGGAATTCACCCCTCCACTTT; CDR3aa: CASSLGDRGGNSPLHF